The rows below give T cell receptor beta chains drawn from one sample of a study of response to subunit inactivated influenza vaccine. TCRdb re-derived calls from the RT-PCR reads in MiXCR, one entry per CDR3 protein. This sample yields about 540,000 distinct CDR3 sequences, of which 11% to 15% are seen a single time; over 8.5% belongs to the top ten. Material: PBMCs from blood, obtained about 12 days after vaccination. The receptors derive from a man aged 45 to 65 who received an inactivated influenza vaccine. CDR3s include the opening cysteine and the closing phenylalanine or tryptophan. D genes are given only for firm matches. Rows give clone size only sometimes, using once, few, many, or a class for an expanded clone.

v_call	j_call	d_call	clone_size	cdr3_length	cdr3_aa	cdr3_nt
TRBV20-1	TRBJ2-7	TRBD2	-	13	CSANPGLNYEQYF	TGCAGTGCTAACCCGGGACTAAACTACGAGCAGTACTTC
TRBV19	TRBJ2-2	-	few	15	CASSDAGQNTGELFF	TGTGCCAGTAGTGACGCCGGACAGAACACCGGGGAGCTGTTTTTT
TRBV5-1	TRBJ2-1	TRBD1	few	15	CASSLTGQGVWEQFF	TGCGCCAGCAGCTTGACTGGACAGGGGGTATGGGAGCAGTTCTTC
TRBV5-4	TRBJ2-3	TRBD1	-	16	CASSPGQGRVADTQYF	TGTGCCAGCAGCCCGGGACAGGGTAGAGTCGCAGATACGCAGTATTTT
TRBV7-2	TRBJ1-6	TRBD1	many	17	CASSFLVGTALNSPLHF	TGTGCCAGCAGCTTCTTAGTAGGGACAGCGCTAAATTCACCCCTCCACTTT
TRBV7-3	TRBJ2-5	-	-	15	CASKPVLEREETQYF	-
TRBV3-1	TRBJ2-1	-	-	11	CASSQDSQQFF	TGTGCCAGCAGCCAAGATAGTCAGCAGTTCTTC
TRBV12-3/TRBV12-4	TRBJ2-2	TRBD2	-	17	CASSRGTSGRNTGELFF	TGTGCCAGCAGCCGTGGGACTAGCGGGCGGAACACCGGGGAGCTGTTTTTT
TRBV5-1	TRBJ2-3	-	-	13	CASGPIGTDTQYF	TGCGCCAGCGGGCCGATCGGCACAGATACGCAGTATTTT
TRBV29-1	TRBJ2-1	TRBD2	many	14	CSVKTSGKVNEQFF	TGCAGCGTCAAGACTAGCGGAAAGGTGAATGAGCAGTTCTTC
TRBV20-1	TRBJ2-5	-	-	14	CSVTGALYQETQYF	TGCAGTGTCACGGGGGCCTTATACCAAGAGACCCAGTACTTC
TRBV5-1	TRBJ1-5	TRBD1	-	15	CASSLGQGFNQPQHF	TGCGCCAGCAGCTTGGGACAGGGCTTCAATCAGCCCCAGCATTTT
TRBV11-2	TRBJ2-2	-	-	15	CASSGRGPNTGELFF	TGTGCCAGCAGCGGGAGGGGGCCGAACACCGGGGAGCTGTTTTTT
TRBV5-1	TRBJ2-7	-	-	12	CASSFGTVEQYF	TGCGCCAGCAGCTTCGGGACCGTCGAGCAGTACTTC
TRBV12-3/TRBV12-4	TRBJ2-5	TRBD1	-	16	CASSWQSYRGAETQYF	TGTGCCAGCAGTTGGCAGTCTTACAGGGGGGCAGAGACCCAGTACTTC
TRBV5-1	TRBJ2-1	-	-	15	CASSFRVSTADEQFF	TGCGCCAGCAGCTTTCGGGTTTCAACTGCGGATGAGCAGTTCTTC
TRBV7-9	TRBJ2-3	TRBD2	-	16	CASSSTSAYPTDTQYF	TGTGCCAGCAGCTCCACTAGCGCCTATCCCACAGATACGCAGTATTTT
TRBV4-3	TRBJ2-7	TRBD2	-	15	CASSQDLAGAFEQYF	TGCGCCAGCAGCCAAGATCTAGCGGGGGCCTTCGAGCAGTACTTC
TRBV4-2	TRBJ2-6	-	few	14	CASTRGSGANVLTF	TGTGCCAGCACCCGAGGGTCTGGGGCCAACGTCCTGACTTTC
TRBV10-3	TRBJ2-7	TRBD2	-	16	CAISDRRTSRNYEQYF	TGTGCCATCAGTGATCGTAGGACTAGCAGAAACTACGAGCAGTACTTC
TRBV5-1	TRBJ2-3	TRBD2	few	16	CASSFEPSGGADTQYF	TGCGCCAGCAGCTTCGAACCTAGCGGGGGGGCAGATACGCAGTATTTT
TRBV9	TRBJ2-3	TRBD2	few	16	CASSVATAGGTDTQYF	TGTGCCAGCAGCGTAGCTACAGCGGGAGGCACAGATACGCAGTATTTT
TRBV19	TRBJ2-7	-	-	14	CASSMGRESYEQYF	TGTGCCAGTAGTATGGGAAGGGAAAGCTACGAGCAGTACTTC
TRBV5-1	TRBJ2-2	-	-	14	CASSEQSGNGELFF	TGCGCCAGCAGCGAACAGAGCGGTAACGGGGAGCTGTTTTTT
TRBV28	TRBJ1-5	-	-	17	CASSFWAGLDRNQPQHF	TGTGCCAGCAGTTTTTGGGCAGGTCTGGATCGTAATCAGCCCCAGCATTTT
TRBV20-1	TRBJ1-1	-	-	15	CSAPEATGKNTEAFF	TGCAGTGCGCCGGAGGCCACAGGAAAGAACACTGAAGCTTTCTTT
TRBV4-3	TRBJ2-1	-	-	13	CASSHQAYNEQFF	TGCGCCAGCAGCCATCAAGCCTACAATGAGCAGTTCTTC
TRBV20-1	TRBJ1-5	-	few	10	CSARAGPQHF	TGCAGTGCTAGGGCTGGGCCCCAGCATTTT
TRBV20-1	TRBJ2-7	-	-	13	CSAQRRASYEQYF	TGCAGTGCCCAACGCCGTGCTTCCTACGAGCAGTACTTC
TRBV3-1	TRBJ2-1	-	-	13	CASSQGEEFSKFF	TGTGCCAGCAGCCAAGGGGAGGAGTTTAGTAAGTTCTTC
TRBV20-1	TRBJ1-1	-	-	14	CSALISGVGTEAFF	TGCAGTGCTCTTATTTCCGGGGTAGGAACTGAAGCTTTCTTT
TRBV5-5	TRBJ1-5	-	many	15	CASNGQPYSNQPQHF	TGTGCCAGCAACGGGCAGCCTTATAGCAATCAGCCCCAGCATTTT
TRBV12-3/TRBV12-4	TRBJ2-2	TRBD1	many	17	CASTLHSWDRVVGELFF	TGTGCCAGCACCCTCCACTCCTGGGACAGGGTGGTCGGGGAGCTGTTTTTT
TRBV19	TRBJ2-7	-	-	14	CASSIGAAIGEQYF	TGTGCCAGTAGTATCGGGGCAGCGATCGGCGAGCAGTACTTC
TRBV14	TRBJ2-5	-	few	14	CASSQAGGTETQYF	TGTGCCAGCAGCCAAGCAGGAGGGACGGAGACCCAGTACTTC
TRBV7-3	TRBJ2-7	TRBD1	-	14	CASSQTGDSYEQYF	TGTGCCAGCAGCCAGACAGGGGACTCCTACGAGCAGTACTTC
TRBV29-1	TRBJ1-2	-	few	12	CSDDTLFNGYTF	TGCAGCGACGACACGCTATTCAATGGCTACACCTTC
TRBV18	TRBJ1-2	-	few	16	CASSPRGSAANYGYTF	TGTGCCAGCTCACCGCGGGGGTCGGCGGCTAACTATGGCTACACCTTC
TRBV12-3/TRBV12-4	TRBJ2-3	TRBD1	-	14	CASRLDRGADTQYF	TGTGCCAGCAGGCTGGACAGGGGTGCAGATACGCAGTATTTT